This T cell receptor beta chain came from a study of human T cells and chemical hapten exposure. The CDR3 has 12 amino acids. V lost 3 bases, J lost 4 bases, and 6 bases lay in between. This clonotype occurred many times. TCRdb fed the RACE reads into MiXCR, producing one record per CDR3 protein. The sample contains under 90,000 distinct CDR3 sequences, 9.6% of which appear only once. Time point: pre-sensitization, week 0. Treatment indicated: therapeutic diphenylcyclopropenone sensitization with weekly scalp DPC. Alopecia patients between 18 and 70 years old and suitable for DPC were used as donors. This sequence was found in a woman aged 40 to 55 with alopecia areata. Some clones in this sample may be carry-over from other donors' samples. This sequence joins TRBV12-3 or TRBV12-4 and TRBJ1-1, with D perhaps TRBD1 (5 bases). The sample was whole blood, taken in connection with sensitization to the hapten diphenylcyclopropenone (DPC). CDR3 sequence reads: CASSFGGTEAFF. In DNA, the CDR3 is TGTGCCAGCAGTTTTGGGGGCACTGAAGCTTTCTTT.